The 4 T cell receptor beta chains in this list originate from one sample, sequenced in a study of Tregs in tolerant kidney transplant recipients. Sequenced by immunoSEQ multiplex PCR; TCRdb stores in-frame clones only, minus some. The table shows 46,000 or so clones, with 75% to 95% occurring only once. Sequencing input: Tregs from blood. The receptor source for this set is a human donor in good health.

The J gene is TRBJ2-1, the V gene TRBV6-4; a possible D gene is TRBD2 (5 bases). The CDR3 is 16 residues long. V was trimmed by 2 bases and J by 8 bases, leaving 19 bases between them. Germline values: CDR1 MRHNA, CDR2 SNTAGT. CDR3 DNA sequence: TGTGCCAGCAGTGACCGGCACCTTACTAGGGTAGATGAGCAGTTCTTC. Amino acids: CASSDRHLTRVDEQFF.

The chain joins TRBV18 to TRBJ2-5; D is undetermined. The CDR3 spans 16 residues. The germline V gene encodes CDR1 KGHSH and CDR2 LQKENI. V was cut by 2 bases and J by 1 base, with 14 bases left in between. In DNA, the CDR3 is TGTGCCAGCTCACCAAATATAGGGATGGGCCAAGAGACCCAGTACTTC. Its translation: CASSPNIGMGQETQYF.

The chain has TRBV10-2 and TRBJ2-1, with a tentative D call TRBD1 (6 bases). This CDR3 spans 14 amino acids. Per the germline V gene, CDR1 is WSHSY and CDR2 is SAAADI. V was clipped by 6 bases and J by 9 bases, with 18 bases between them. The CDR3 here is CASRQGPAKSEQFF. The CDR3 DNA reads as TGCGCCAGCAGACAGGGCCCCGCAAAGAGTGAGCAGTTCTTC.

The J gene is TRBJ2-5, the V gene TRBV2, with a tentative D call TRBD1 (6 bases). The last part of the DNA fits TRBJ2-7 better; the J call may be wrong. Germline V lookup: CDR1 SNHLY, CDR2 FYNNEI. CDR3 length equals 16 residues. CDR3 nucleotides: TGTGCCAGCAGTGAAGCGTTTACAGGGAAGGATGGCGAGCAGTACTTC. This sequence encodes CASSEAFTGKDGEQYF.